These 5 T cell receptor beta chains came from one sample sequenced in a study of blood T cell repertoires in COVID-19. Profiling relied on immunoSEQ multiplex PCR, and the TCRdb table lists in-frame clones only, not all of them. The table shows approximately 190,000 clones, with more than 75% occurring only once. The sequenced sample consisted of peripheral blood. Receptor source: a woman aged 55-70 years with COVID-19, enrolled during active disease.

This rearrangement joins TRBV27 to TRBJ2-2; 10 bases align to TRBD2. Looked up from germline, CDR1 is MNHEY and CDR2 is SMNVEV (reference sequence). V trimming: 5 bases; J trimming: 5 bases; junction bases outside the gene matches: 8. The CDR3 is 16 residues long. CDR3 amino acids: CASSRWLAGGTGELFF. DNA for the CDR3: TGTGCCAGCAGTCGATGGTTAGCGGGGGGAACCGGGGAGCTGTTTTTT.

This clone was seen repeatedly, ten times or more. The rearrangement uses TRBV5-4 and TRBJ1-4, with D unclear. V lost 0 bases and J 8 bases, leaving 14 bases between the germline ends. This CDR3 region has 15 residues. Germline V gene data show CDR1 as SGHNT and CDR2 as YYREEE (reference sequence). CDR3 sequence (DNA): TGTGCCAGCAGCTTGGCGGGAGCCAAAGCAGAAAAACTGTTTTTT. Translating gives CASSLAGAKAEKLFF.

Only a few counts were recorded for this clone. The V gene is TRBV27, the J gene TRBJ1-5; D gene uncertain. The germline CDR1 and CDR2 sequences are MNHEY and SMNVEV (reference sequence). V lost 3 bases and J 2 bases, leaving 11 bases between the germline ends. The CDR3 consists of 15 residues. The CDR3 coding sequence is TGTGCCAGCAGTTTTAGGCGCGGAGGCAATCAGCCCCAGCATTTT. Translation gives CASSFRRGGNQPQHF.

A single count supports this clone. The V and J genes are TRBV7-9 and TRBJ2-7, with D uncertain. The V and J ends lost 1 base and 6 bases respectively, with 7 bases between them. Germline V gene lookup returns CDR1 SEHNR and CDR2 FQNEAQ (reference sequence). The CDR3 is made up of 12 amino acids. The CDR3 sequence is CASSLGSSEQYF. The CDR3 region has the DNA TGTGCCAGCAGCTTAGGCAGTTCCGAGCAGTACTTC.

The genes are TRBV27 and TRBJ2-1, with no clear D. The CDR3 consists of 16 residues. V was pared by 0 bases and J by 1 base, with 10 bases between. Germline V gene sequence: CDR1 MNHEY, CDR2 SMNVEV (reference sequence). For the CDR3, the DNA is TGTGCCAGCAGTTTATCCTACCCCCATTCCTACAATGAGCAGTTCTTC. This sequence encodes CASSLSYPHSYNEQFF.